Following are 26 T cell receptor beta chains from one sample sequenced in a study of blood T cells in healthy people across ages. Together with a sample-barcoded 5' primer, a J-beta primer mix was included in a second PCR lasting roughly 6 to 12 cycles. TCRdb reprocessed the 5' RACE reads with MiXCR, giving one entry per CDR3 protein. The table shows about 640,000 distinct CDR3 sequences, with around three fifths occurring only once. Sequencing was performed on blood. Receptors were obtained from a man aged 55-75 years in good health.

The chain links TRBV5-1 to TRBJ1-2; 11 positions match TRBD1. The V and J ends lost 2 bases and 4 bases, in that order; junction bases with no gene match: 4. The CDR3 runs to 15 residues. The germline V gene has CDR1 SGHRS and CDR2 YFSETQ. The CDR3, as DNA: TGCGCCAGCAGCTTAACCGGGACAGGGGGCTATGGCTACACCTTC. Amino acid sequence: CASSLTGTGGYGYTF.

This sequence joins TRBV6-6 and TRBJ1-5; 10 bases align to TRBD1. The CDR3 totals 16 residues. Germline V gene lookup returns CDR1 MNHNY and CDR2 SVGAGI (reference sequence). V lost 7 bases to trimming and J lost 3 bases; unmatched junction nucleotides: 9. The CDR3 here is CASTLTGTGVNQPQHF. The CDR3 DNA reads TGTGCCAGCACCTTAACCGGGACAGGGGTCAATCAGCCCCAGCATTTT.

V is TRBV4-1 and J is TRBJ1-2; TRBD1 matches 10 bases. The trim removed 5 bases at V and 7 bases at J, leaving 13 bases unmatched. The germline CDR1 and CDR2 sequences are MGHRA and YSYEKL. The CDR3 sequence is 16 residues long. CDR3 DNA sequence: TGCGCCAGCAGCACCCTACCGGGACAGGGGTCGGGTGGCTACACCTTC. Translation: CASSTLPGQGSGGYTF.

This chain links TRBV20-1 with TRBJ2-5, with D possibly called TRBD1 or TRBD2 (6 bases each). Germline CDR1 DFQATT, CDR2 SNEGSKA (reference sequence). This CDR3 has 14 amino acids. V shed 0 bases and J shed 1 base, with 9 bases lying between them. The CDR3 spells CSARDRGPQETQYF. CDR3 coding DNA: TGCAGTGCTAGAGACCGGGGGCCCCAAGAGACCCAGTACTTC.

The CDR3 DNA reads TGCAGTGCTAGAGATTCGACCAGGCCCCACGAGCAGTACTTC. Translated: CSARDSTRPHEQYF. The chain uses TRBV20-1 and TRBJ2-7, with D unresolved. V was pared by 0 bases and J by 5 bases, with 14 bases between. The CDR3 has 14 residues. CDR1 and CDR2 from the germline V gene are DFQATT and SNEGSKA (reference sequence).

The chain combines TRBV20-1 with TRBJ2-1, with 9 bases aligning to TRBD1. This CDR3 comprises 13 residues. Germline V lookup: CDR1 DFQATT, CDR2 SNEGSKA (reference sequence). Unmatched junction bases numbered 3, after V lost 2 bases and J lost 7 bases. The CDR3 protein is CSARRDRVNEQFF. The CDR3 DNA sequence: TGCAGTGCTAGACGGGACAGGGTTAATGAGCAGTTCTTC.

The chain has TRBV11-2 and TRBJ2-5; D possibly corresponds to TRBD2 (6 bases). CDR1 and CDR2 from the germline V gene are SGHAT and FQNNGV. This CDR3 contains 14 residues. V was cut by 5 bases and J by 1 base, with 11 bases left in between. This chain's CDR3 is CASSTRDFQETQYF. The CDR3 DNA sequence: TGTGCCAGCAGCACACGGGACTTCCAAGAGACCCAGTACTTC.

This clonotype was detected only a few times. The rearrangement joins TRBV18 to TRBJ2-5; TRBD1 matches 7 bases. The J segment lost 3 bases and the V segment lost 8 bases, leaving 6 bases of the junction unmatched. The CDR3 runs 13 residues. Germline loops: CDR1 KGHSH, CDR2 LQKENI. The CDR3 loop reads CASQGTAEETQYF. The CDR3 DNA follows: TGTGCCAGCCAGGGGACAGCCGAAGAGACCCAGTACTTC.

This clonotype came up a few times. V and J are TRBV3-1 and TRBJ1-1; the D is unclear. V lost 2 bases and J lost 4, with 11 bases in between. From germline, CDR1 is LGHDT and CDR2 YNNKEL (reference sequence). The CDR3 runs 14 residues. The CDR3 here is CASSQSSGSTEAFF. The CDR3 coding sequence is TGTGCCAGCAGCCAATCGTCGGGGTCCACTGAAGCTTTCTTT.

The chain recombines TRBV5-6 with TRBJ2-4; D is uncertain. The ends were cut back, 4 bases at V and 0 bases at J, with 11 bases in the middle. CDR1 is SGHDT and CDR2 is YYEEEE in the germline V gene. CDR3 length equals 15 residues. The CDR3 loop reads CASSRRFEAKNIQYF. The CDR3 coding sequence is TGTGCCAGCAGCCGCCGGTTCGAAGCCAAAAACATTCAGTACTTC.

This clonotype has only a few counts. V usage is TRBV5-1 and J usage is TRBJ2-1, with 11 bases matching TRBD2. Germline V gene lookup returns CDR1 SGHRS and CDR2 YFSETQ. The CDR3 consists of 15 residues. Unmatched junction bases numbered 8, after V lost 4 bases and J lost 8 bases. The CDR3 DNA sequence: TGCGCCAGCAGCATAGCGGGGGGGCCGGTCGATGAGCAGTTCTTC. Translating gives CASSIAGGPVDEQFF.

This clonotype was counted between two and nine times. The V gene is TRBV15, the J gene TRBJ2-1, with D unclear. This CDR3 comprises 14 residues. Trimming stripped 1 base from V and 6 bases from J, with 10 bases between. CDR1 LNHNV and CDR2 YYDKDF come from the germline V gene (reference sequence). In DNA form, the CDR3 reads TGTGCCACCAGCAGAGTGAGCAGCTCCAATGAGCAGTTCTTC. This sequence encodes CATSRVSSSNEQFF.

V is TRBV5-1 and J is TRBJ2-3, with 9 bases matching TRBD1. The V gene end was trimmed by 3 bases and the J gene end by 5 bases; junction bases not matched to a gene: 4. CDR3 length equals 14 residues. Per germline, CDR1 SGHRS and CDR2 YFSETQ. The CDR3 DNA follows: TGCGCCAGCAGCTCGGGACAGGGCAGAGATACGCAGTATTTT. Protein: CASSSGQGRDTQYF.

This clonotype was detected a few times. V is TRBV5-1 and J is TRBJ2-7; D may be TRBD1 (6 bases). V was pared by 4 bases and J by 10 bases, with 15 bases between. The CDR3 has 12 amino acids. Per germline, CDR1 SGHRS and CDR2 YFSETQ. The CDR3 nucleotides read TGCGCCAGCAGCCCCACAGGGTTACGTCAGTACTTC. Residues: CASSPTGLRQYF.

This chain links TRBV5-1 with TRBJ2-3; D is ambiguous. The germline V gene has CDR1 SGHRS and CDR2 YFSETQ. Trimming took off 7 bases at V and 2 bases at J, with 17 bases between the two ends. This CDR3 is built from 15 residues. CDR3 region: CASGSSIGITDTQYF. CDR3 in DNA: TGCGCCAGCGGCAGTAGCATAGGAATCACAGATACGCAGTATTTT. The entire variable domain, with the rest obtained from reference TRBV5-1 and TRBJ2-3, is as follows: KAGVTQTPRYLIKTRGQQVTLSCSPISGHRSVSWYQQTPGQGLQFLFEYFSETQRNKGNFPGRFSGRQFSNSRSEMNVSTLELGDSALYLCASGSSIGITDTQYFGPGTRLTVL.

This chain joins TRBV5-5 and TRBJ2-2; TRBD1 matches at 9 bases. In germline, CDR1 is SGHKS, CDR2 YYEKEE (reference sequence). J gave up 5 bases and V 4 bases, and 9 bases lay outside the gene matches. This CDR3 has 16 amino acids. The CDR3 is CASSPVGQGRTGELFF. Here the CDR3 DNA reads TGTGCCAGCAGCCCCGTGGGACAGGGAAGGACCGGGGAGCTGTTTTTT.

This chain uses TRBV27 with TRBJ2-1; TRBD2 matches 12 bases. Germline lookup yields CDR1 MNHEY and CDR2 SMNVEV (reference sequence). CDR3 size: 17 residues. With 0 bases clipped from V and 7 bases from J, the junction kept 7 bases outside the gene matches. CDR3 amino acids: CASSLSAGTSGRNEQFF. The CDR3 DNA is TGTGCCAGCAGTTTATCCGCCGGGACTAGCGGGCGGAATGAGCAGTTCTTC.

In its sample, this clonotype was seen once. This chain uses TRBV27 with TRBJ2-5, with a possible D match to TRBD2 (5 bases). The V end was cut by 2 bases, the J end by 1 base, with 14 bases between. CDR1 MNHEY and CDR2 SMNVEV come from the germline V gene (reference sequence). CDR3 length: 16 amino acids. DNA of the CDR3: TGTGCCAGCAGTTTAAACGCCGGGGTGGTCCAAGAGACCCAGTACTTC. Protein: CASSLNAGVVQETQYF.

V gene TRBV23-1 combines with J gene TRBJ2-7, with 7 positions matching TRBD1. TRBV23-1 is noted as an ORF with a role that remains uncertain. The CDR3 covers 15 residues. V shed 2 bases, J shed 4 bases, and the junction held 8 bases outside the gene matches. The DNA of the CDR3 is TGCGCCAGCAGTCAACTGACCGGGACAGATTACGAGCAGTACTTC. Encoded protein: CASSQLTGTDYEQYF.

The chain has TRBV7-2 and TRBJ1-2, with 10 bases lining up with TRBD1. Germline trimming cut 0 bases from V and 1 base from J; bases unmatched to any gene: 2. The germline V gene has CDR1 SGHTA and CDR2 FQGNSA. The CDR3 runs 16 residues. The CDR3 sequence: CASSLATGGNNYGYTF. DNA of the CDR3: TGTGCCAGCAGCTTAGCGACAGGGGGCAATAACTATGGCTACACCTTC.

V gene TRBV19 combines with J gene TRBJ1-1; a weak D match, TRBD1 (5 bases). The germline V gene has CDR1 LNHDA and CDR2 SQIVND (reference sequence). The CDR3 extends over 13 amino acids. The V and J ends lost 5 bases and 1 base respectively, with 8 bases between them. This CDR3 reads CASSGAANTEAFF. Here the CDR3 DNA reads TGTGCCAGTAGTGGGGCAGCGAACACTGAAGCTTTCTTT.

This chain uses TRBV3-1 with TRBJ1-4; D remains ambiguous. The CDR3 is 15 amino acids. The V end was cut by 4 bases, the J end by 0 bases, with 9 bases between. Germline V lookup: CDR1 LGHDT, CDR2 YNNKEL (reference sequence). CDR3 residues: CASSRGSSTNEKLFF. CDR3 coding DNA: TGTGCCAGCAGCCGAGGGAGTTCAACTAATGAAAAACTGTTTTTT. The full variable domain, completed using reference TRBV3-1 and TRBJ1-4, is DTAVSQTPKYLVTQMGNDKSIKCEQNLGHDTMYWYKQDSKKFLKIMFSYNNKELIINETVPNRFSPKSPDKAHLNLHINSLELGDSAVYFCASSRGSSTNEKLFFGSGTQLSVL.

V usage is TRBV27 and J usage is TRBJ2-1; D may match TRBD1 or TRBD2 (6 bases each). V lost 6 bases and J 9 bases, leaving 18 bases between the germline ends. The CDR3 is 14 residues long. Germline V CDR1 and CDR2: MNHEY, SMNVEV (reference sequence). The CDR3 DNA follows: TGTGCCAGCAGCTGGACAGACGGGCGGGGTGAGCAGTTCTTC. This translates into CASSWTDGRGEQFF.

The J gene is TRBJ2-3, the V gene TRBV20-1; 11 bases align to TRBD2. Germline V gives CDR1 DFQATT, CDR2 SNEGSKA (reference sequence). J was trimmed by 2 bases and V by 5 bases; bases with no gene match: 6. The CDR3 contains 15 residues. Here the CDR3 reads CSADGTSGLTDTQYF. The CDR3 nucleotides are TGCAGTGCTGACGGGACTAGCGGTCTCACAGATACGCAGTATTTT.

The V and J genes are TRBV20-1 and TRBJ1-2; D possibly corresponds to TRBD1 (6 bases). CDR1 and CDR2 (germline): DFQATT, SNEGSKA (reference sequence). The CDR3 has 12 residues. The ends were cut back, 5 bases at V and 8 bases at J, with 15 bases in the middle. DNA for the CDR3: TGCAGTGCTGGCCACAGGGTGAAGGGCTACACCTTC. As protein: CSAGHRVKGYTF.

The J gene is TRBJ2-5, the V gene TRBV2; tentative D call: TRBD2 (5 bases). Trimming took off 4 bases at V and 2 bases at J, with 14 bases between the two ends. This CDR3 is 15 amino acids long. The germline V gene encodes CDR1 SNHLY and CDR2 FYNNEI. CDR3 DNA sequence: TGTGCCAGCAGTGTTAACAGCGGAAAGCAAGAGACCCAGTACTTC. It yields the protein CASSVNSGKQETQYF.